This T cell receptor beta chain was sequenced in a study of T-cell memory formation after mild COVID-19. The CDR3 consists of 16 residues. Between the trimmed V and J ends, which lost 5 bases and 3 bases, there was a span of 20 bases. The germline gives CDR1 MNHEY, CDR2 SVGEGT. Using its own MiXCR run on the 5' RACE reads, TCRdb lists one record per CDR3 protein. The sample holds under 150,000 distinct CDR3 sequences; approximately 21% are singletons and the top ten take roughly 40%. The rearrangement uses TRBV6-2 or TRBV6-3 and TRBJ2-7; no clear D gene. The specimen sequenced was PBMCs or a T cell subset sorted from them (not recorded which). The TCR originated in a man between 18 and 35 years old who had mild COVID-19 (a few samples of this study predate the infection). Cell type and time point are not known. CDR3 protein: CASSPPWTVVVYEQYF. CDR3 DNA: TGTGCCAGCAGTCCGCCCTGGACGGTTGTGGTCTACGAGCAGTACTTC.